These 27 T cell receptor beta chains came from one sample sequenced in a study of blood T cell repertoires in COVID-19. Repertoires were generated with immunoSEQ multiplex PCR, while TCRdb's copy carries only in-frame clones and drops some. The sample lists approximately 290,000 clones; around 92% were seen once. Sequencing was done on a sample of peripheral blood. All receptors come from a woman aged 25-40 years with COVID-19, enrolled during active disease.

The chain employs TRBV7-9 and TRBJ1-1, with D possibly TRBD1 on 5 matching bases. The germline V and J ends were trimmed by 6 bases and 3 bases, with 17 bases remaining between them. This CDR3 spans 15 amino acids. From germline, CDR1 is SEHNR and CDR2 FQNEAQ (reference sequence). CDR3 coding DNA: TGTGCCAGCAGGCTCGCGGGGGGAGAGGACACTGAAGCTTTCTTT. Its protein is CASRLAGGEDTEAFF. Using reference TRBV7-9 and TRBJ1-1 for the parts outside the CDR3, the full variable domain is DTGVSQNPRHKITKRGQNVTFRCDPISEHNRLYWYRQTLGQGPEFLTYFQNEAQLEKSRLLSDRFSAERPKGSFSTLEIQRTEQGDSAMYLCASRLAGGEDTEAFFGQGTRLTVV.

V gene TRBV6-5 combines with J gene TRBJ1-1; D perhaps matches TRBD1 (6 bases). The germline V gene has CDR1 MNHEY and CDR2 SVGAGI. The CDR3 spans 13 residues. Deletions cut 6 bases from V and 4 bases from J, with 12 bases between. The CDR3 loop is CASRRPQGTEAFF. As DNA, the CDR3 is TGTGCCAGCAGGCGACCACAGGGCACTGAAGCTTTCTTT.

This chain uses TRBV5-1 with TRBJ1-2; TRBD1 agrees at 7 bases. Trimming at V came to 1 base and at J to 6 bases, leaving 9 bases not matched to a gene. Looked up from germline, CDR1 is SGHRS and CDR2 is YFSETQ. This CDR3 is 15 amino acids long. CDR3: CASSLFGEGANGYTF. CDR3 coding DNA: TGCGCCAGCAGCTTGTTTGGTGAGGGGGCAAATGGCTACACCTTC.

The chain joins TRBV5-5 to TRBJ2-6; D is ambiguous. CDR1 and CDR2 (germline): SGHKS, YYEKEE (reference sequence). The CDR3 extends over 15 amino acids. The V and J ends lost 5 bases and 3 bases respectively, with 12 bases between them. For the CDR3, the DNA is TGTGCCAGCAGTCGTATAAGCGTTGGGGCCAACGTCCTGACTTTC. This codes for CASSRISVGANVLTF. Full variable domain (outside the CDR3, taken from reference TRBV5-5 and TRBJ2-6): DAGVTQSPTHLIKTRGQQVTLRCSPISGHKSVSWYQQVLGQGPQFIFQYYEKEERGRGNFPDRFSARQFPNYSSELNVNALLLGDSALYLCASSRISVGANVLTFGAGSRLTVL.

The chain carries TRBV19 and TRBJ1-1, with 10 nucleotides matching TRBD1. Trimming at V came to 7 bases and at J to 14 bases, leaving 10 bases not matched to a gene. The CDR3 has 12 residues. The germline gives CDR1 LNHDA, CDR2 SQIVND (reference sequence). The chain's CDR3 is CASNPGQGKLFF. Written as DNA, the CDR3 is TGTGCCAGTAACCCGGGACAGGGGAAACTCTTCTTT.

Regarding this clone: Other DNA sequences in the same sample also yield this CDR3. The CDR3 DNA reads as TGTGCCAGCAGTCTAGCGGGGGGCGAGCAGTACTTC. Translated, it gives CASSLAGGEQYF. The gene calls are TRBV27 and TRBJ2-7; 11 bases fit TRBD2. The CDR3 consists of 12 residues. The V segment lost 5 bases and the J segment 6 bases; nucleotides outside the gene matches: 0. Germline values: CDR1 MNHEY, CDR2 SMNVEV (reference sequence).

This clone appeared a few times. This chain connects TRBV30 to TRBJ1-2, with D hard to call. Trimming pared 0 bases from V and 7 bases from J, leaving 12 bases between. The CDR3 has 13 amino acids. Looked up from germline, CDR1 is GTSNPN and CDR2 is SVGIG (reference sequence). The CDR3 DNA is TGTGCCTGGAGTGTAAGTCGAACGGGTGGCTACACCTTC. Residues: CAWSVSRTGGYTF. Looking up the rest from reference TRBV30 and TRBJ1-2 gives the full variable domain: SQTIHQWPATLVQPVGSPLSLECTVEGTSNPNLYWYRQAAGRGLQLLFYSVGIGQISSEVPQNLSASRPQDRQFILSSKKLLLSDSGFYLCAWSVSRTGGYTFGSGTRLTVV.

This clone was found a few times. V and J are TRBV19 and TRBJ2-7, with 9 bases identical to TRBD1. This CDR3 spans 14 amino acids. Trimming took 8 bases from V and 3 from J; bases not matched to a gene: 8. Germline V CDR1 and CDR2: LNHDA, SQIVND (reference sequence). The CDR3 DNA sequence: TGTGCCAGTCAAAAAACAGGGGGCATCTACGAGCAGTACTTC. The encoded protein is CASQKTGGIYEQYF.

CDR3 loop: CASAWEREKLFF. Here the CDR3 DNA reads TGTGCCAGCGCATGGGAGAGGGAAAAACTGTTTTTT. The chain employs TRBV6-5 and TRBJ1-4; D unclear. V was cut by 8 bases and J by 8 bases, with 12 bases left in between. The CDR3 runs to 12 residues. CDR1 and CDR2 from the germline V gene are MNHEY and SVGAGI.

V usage is TRBV28 and J usage is TRBJ2-1; TRBD2 matches at 10 bases. The CDR3 length is 22 residues. Germline V gives CDR1 MDHEN, CDR2 SYDVKM. The ends lost 1 base at V and 5 bases at J; junction bases unmatched: 23. CDR3: CASSLYFPRPNPTSGTDNEQFF. CDR3 nucleotide sequence: TGTGCCAGCAGTTTATATTTCCCGCGTCCAAACCCTACTAGCGGGACCGACAATGAGCAGTTCTTC.

CDR3 region: CASSNGGLGDYEQYF. The CDR3 nucleotides read TGTGCCAGCAGCAATGGGGGCTTGGGCGACTACGAGCAGTACTTC. The chain carries TRBV21-1 and TRBJ2-7; the table's D call TRBD1 went unverified against the DNA. TRBV21-1 is termed a pseudogene. The length of the CDR3 is 15 residues.

Remarks on this clone: A junction boundary mismatches the germline segment, possibly from a read error. V gene TRBV6-2 or TRBV6-3 combines with J gene TRBJ2-1; tentative D call: TRBD2 (5 bases). CDR1 and CDR2 from the germline V gene are MNHEY and SVGEGT. This CDR3 is built from 16 residues. This chain's CDR3 is CASSYSLTGTNNEQFF. CDR3 in DNA: TGTGCCAGCAGTTACTCTCTGACGGGAACTAACAATGAACAGTTCTTC.

The chain combines TRBV7-8 with TRBJ2-1; 12 bases align to TRBD2. Looked up from germline, CDR1 is SGHVS and CDR2 is FQNEAQ. J lost 3 bases, V lost 3 bases, and 6 bases had no gene match. The CDR3 sequence is 17 residues long. The CDR3 reads CASSFEGTSGHYNEQFF. CDR3 in DNA: TGTGCCAGCAGCTTCGAAGGGACTAGCGGGCACTACAATGAGCAGTTCTTC.

This clone came up once. The chain links TRBV7-2 to TRBJ2-7, with 7 nucleotides matching TRBD2. This CDR3 has 12 residues. The trim removed 1 base at V and 7 bases at J, leaving 1 base unmatched. The germline V gene encodes CDR1 SGHTA and CDR2 FQGNSA. CDR3: CASSLGSGEQYF. As DNA, the CDR3 is TGTGCCAGCAGCTTAGGTAGCGGGGAGCAGTACTTC. Based on the CDR3 plus reference TRBV7-2 and TRBJ2-7, the full variable domain is GAGVSQSPSNKVTEKGKDVELRCDPISGHTALYWYRQSLGQGLEFLIYFQGNSAPDKSGLPSDRFSAERTGGSVSTLTIQRTQQEDSAVYLCASSLGSGEQYFGPGTRLTVT.

This clone was seen just once. The chain has TRBV7-9 and TRBJ2-5; no reliable D call. V lost 4 bases and J 4 bases, leaving 7 bases between the germline ends. From germline, CDR1 is SEHNR and CDR2 FQNEAQ (reference sequence). The CDR3 has 12 amino acids. This CDR3 is CASSSLSETQYF. The CDR3 DNA follows: TGTGCCAGCAGCTCCCTCTCAGAGACCCAGTACTTC.

This clone was detected once. J is TRBJ2-4 and V is TRBV2, with 9 bases aligning to TRBD1. Germline V gene lookup returns CDR1 SNHLY and CDR2 FYNNEI. CDR3 length: 15 residues. The V and J ends lost 6 bases and 7 bases, in that order; junction bases with no gene match: 10. CDR3 in DNA: TGTGCCAGCAGGGACAGGGGAGGCGGTTGGAACATTCAGTACTTC. Its translation: CASRDRGGGWNIQYF.

The chain links TRBV6-5 to TRBJ2-1; D ambiguous. Germline lookup yields CDR1 MNHEY and CDR2 SVGAGI. This CDR3 has 15 residues. V was cut by 6 bases and J by 0 bases, with 12 bases left in between. The CDR3 here is CASSFSPSSYNEQFF. The CDR3 nucleotides read TGTGCCAGCAGCTTCTCCCCCAGCTCCTACAATGAGCAGTTCTTC.

V and J are TRBV27 and TRBJ1-1; D is unclear. The CDR3 has 10 amino acids. Germline V gives CDR1 MNHEY, CDR2 SMNVEV (reference sequence). The V and J ends lost 8 bases and 6 bases respectively, with 7 bases between them. CDR3 in amino acids: CASFGPEAFF. The CDR3 nucleotides are TGTGCCAGCTTTGGCCCTGAAGCTTTCTTT.

The CDR3 region is CASSLLGAGYGYTF. Here the CDR3 DNA reads TGTGCCAGCAGTTTACTGGGGGCGGGCTATGGCTACACCTTC. This chain connects TRBV27 to TRBJ1-2, with D tentatively TRBD1 (6 bases). V dropped 2 bases and J dropped 4 bases, with 11 bases sitting between them. The germline V gene encodes CDR1 MNHEY and CDR2 SMNVEV (reference sequence). This CDR3 is built from 14 residues.

V and J are TRBV3-1 (or the pseudogene TRBV3-2) and TRBJ2-2; 8 bases align to TRBD2. Per germline, CDR1 LGHDT and CDR2 YNNKEL (reference sequence). The CDR3 extends over 16 amino acids. V trimming: 3 bases; J trimming: 0 bases; junction bases outside the gene matches: 3. CDR3 coding DNA: TGTGCCAGCAGCCAGGTCGGGGGGGCGAACACCGGGGAGCTGTTTTTT. The encoded protein is CASSQVGGANTGELFF.

CDR3 sequence (DNA): TGTGCCAGCAGTTGGGGACTGGACCTTAGCACAGATACGCAGTATTTT. This translates into CASSWGLDLSTDTQYF. This sequence joins TRBV6-5 and TRBJ2-3, with a possible D match to TRBD2 (6 bases). The CDR3 extends over 16 amino acids. The germline gives CDR1 MNHEY, CDR2 SVGAGI. Trimming took off 4 bases at V and 0 bases at J, with 14 bases between the two ends.

This chain connects TRBV28 to TRBJ2-7, with 7 bases that match TRBD1. Germline loops: CDR1 MDHEN, CDR2 SYDVKM. This CDR3 comprises 16 residues. V lost 5 bases and J lost 4; bases outside the gene matches: 14. The CDR3 coding sequence is TGTGCCAGCAGTCCCCCCGCAACGACAGGGTTGTACGAGCAGTACTTC. Protein: CASSPPATTGLYEQYF. Supplemented by reference TRBV28 and TRBJ2-7, the full variable domain reads DVKVTQSSRYLVKRTGEKVFLECVQDMDHENMFWYRQDPGLGLRLIYFSYDVKMKEKGDIPEGYSVSREKKERFSLILESASTNQTSMYLCASSPPATTGLYEQYFGPGTRLTVT.

This chain connects TRBV7-9 to TRBJ2-7; D is uncertain. CDR1 is SEHNR and CDR2 is FQNEAQ in the germline V gene (reference sequence). Trimming shortened V by 2 bases and J by 0 bases, and 8 bases separated the two germline ends. This CDR3 contains 14 residues. Here the CDR3 DNA reads TGTGCCAGCAGCTTATTTCAGGACTCCTACGAGCAGTACTTC. It encodes CASSLFQDSYEQYF.

The chain recombines TRBV2 with TRBJ2-7; 12 bases are shared with TRBD1. This CDR3 is built from 15 residues. The germline gives CDR1 SNHLY, CDR2 FYNNEI. J gave up 4 bases and V 10 bases, and 11 bases lay outside the gene matches. The CDR3 DNA sequence: TGTGCCATCGGGACAGGGGGCTCAAGTGGGTACGAGCAGTACTTC. Translating gives CAIGTGGSSGYEQYF.

This chain connects TRBV13 to TRBJ2-5; TRBD1 aligns across 10 bases. The CDR3 extends over 15 amino acids. After removal of 5 bases from V and 8 bases from J, the junction contained 11 bases not matched to a gene. Germline V gene data show CDR1 as PRHDT and CDR2 as FYEKMQ (reference sequence). CDR3 bases: TGTGCCAGCAGCCCAAGGGACAGGGGATTGGATACCCAGTACTTC. Its protein product is CASSPRDRGLDTQYF.

This sequence joins TRBV27 and TRBJ1-2, with D maybe TRBD1 (5 bases). From germline, CDR1 is MNHEY and CDR2 SMNVEV (reference sequence). V lost 6 bases and J 3 bases, leaving 26 bases between the germline ends. This CDR3 has 18 residues. The CDR3 protein is CASSSGVGRGGSYYGYTF. The CDR3 region has the DNA TGTGCCAGCAGCTCTGGGGTGGGGAGGGGCGGATCCTACTATGGCTACACCTTC.

The V and J genes are TRBV6-1 and TRBJ1-6, with D possibly matching TRBD1 (5 bases). Looked up from germline, CDR1 is MNHNS and CDR2 is SASEGT. The CDR3 spans 15 residues. V gave up 2 bases and J gave up 10 bases, with 15 bases separating them. The CDR3 sequence is CASSEQGRAGSPLHF. CDR3 nucleotide sequence: TGTGCCAGCAGTGAACAAGGCAGGGCAGGGTCACCCCTCCACTTT.